The 19 T cell receptor beta chains in this list originate from one sample, sequenced in a study of T-cell memory formation after mild COVID-19 (dated by TCRdb to 2020 to 2023). The library was produced with 5' RACE. The listed sequencing device is Illumina NovaSeq 6000. The public reads were quality trimmed at Q25 with fastp and then assembled into clones with MiXCR by TCRdb, keeping productive beta chains. Each record represents a unique CDR3 protein, reported with the most common genes and DNA among its rows. Within this sample are around 440,000 distinct CDR3 sequences, with around a sixth of them counted one time only. The ten largest clones represent 12% of the sample. The sequenced sample was PBMCs or a T cell subset sorted from them (not recorded which). These receptors were taken from an adult woman who had mild COVID-19 (a few samples of this study predate the infection). The sample titles of this study are shuffled in the database, so cell type and time point are left out; the donor was told from shared clones.

This clonotype has a handful of counts. The gene calls are TRBV7-9 and TRBJ2-2; 7 bases line up with TRBD1. Losses at the gene ends were 6 bases for V and 4 bases for J; bases not matched to a gene: 5. There are 14 residues in the CDR3. Germline CDR1 is SEHNR and CDR2 is FQNEAQ (reference sequence). CDR3 residues: CASRVWDSTGELFF. CDR3 DNA: TGTGCCAGCAGGGTCTGGGACAGCACCGGGGAGCTGTTTTTT.

This clonotype was counted a few times. The chain employs TRBV10-3 and TRBJ2-1, with TRBD2 matching over 16 bases. V dropped 0 bases and J dropped 4; count of bases not matched to a gene: 3. Germline CDR1 and CDR2: ENHRY and SYGVKD. This CDR3 has 18 amino acids. CDR3 sequence (DNA): TGTGCCATCAGTGAGTCGGGACTAGCGGGAGGGTTTTACAATGAGCAGTTCTTC. Its protein product is CAISESGLAGGFYNEQFF.

V and J are TRBV12-3 or TRBV12-4 and TRBJ1-1; 8 bases map to TRBD1. The CDR3 is 15 amino acids. J was trimmed by 5 bases and V by 6 bases; bases with no gene match: 11. The DNA of the CDR3 is TGTGCCAGCAGAAGTAGGGACAGGTGGTTTACTGAAGCTTTCTTT. It translates to CASRSRDRWFTEAFF.

In its sample, this clonotype was seen a few times. V and J are TRBV7-2 and TRBJ1-1; D possibly corresponds to TRBD1 (6 bases). V was trimmed by 5 bases and J by 7 bases, leaving 23 bases between them. This CDR3 has 16 residues. CDR1 and CDR2 from the germline V gene are SGHTA and FQGNSA. DNA of the CDR3: TGTGCCAGCAGCATCGGGACACCTGCCATCCTGGTTGAAGCTTTCTTT. It codes for CASSIGTPAILVEAFF. Together with reference TRBV7-2 and TRBJ1-1, the CDR3 gives the full variable domain: GAGVSQSPSNKVTEKGKDVELRCDPISGHTALYWYRQSLGQGLEFLIYFQGNSAPDKSGLPSDRFSAERTGGSVSTLTIQRTQQEDSAVYLCASSIGTPAILVEAFFGQGTRLTVV.

The sample holds a few counts of this clonotype. The rearrangement links TRBV27 to TRBJ2-2; the match to TRBD2 covers 14 bases. This CDR3 has 15 residues. The V gene's germline CDR1 is MNHEY and CDR2 SMNVEV (reference sequence). J was trimmed by 6 bases and V by 7 bases; bases with no gene match: 4. This CDR3 reads CASTSGLAGAGELFF. CDR3 in DNA: TGTGCCAGCACATCGGGACTAGCGGGAGCCGGGGAGCTGTTTTTT.

This clonotype came up a few times. The V call is TRBV9, the J call TRBJ1-2; D might be TRBD1 (6 bases). This CDR3 is 15 amino acids long. Trimming took off 3 bases at V and 0 bases at J, with 12 bases between the two ends. Germline CDR1 and CDR2: SGDLS and YYNGEE. CDR3 protein: CASSAGGTPNYGYTF. The CDR3 DNA follows: TGTGCCAGCAGCGCGGGGGGCACCCCTAACTATGGCTACACCTTC.

This clonotype was recorded many times. The rearrangement joins TRBV15 to TRBJ2-7; the D gene is possibly TRBD1 (6 bases). Trimming left V 0 bases short and J 5 bases short, with 17 bases between. Germline V CDR1 and CDR2: LNHNV, YYDKDF (reference sequence). The CDR3 covers 16 residues. CDR3 residues: CATSRDFQGPRDEQYF. The CDR3 region has the DNA TGTGCCACCAGCAGAGATTTTCAGGGGCCCCGGGACGAGCAGTACTTC.

This clonotype was seen only a few times. This chain uses TRBV3-2 with TRBJ2-1; TRBD1, as called in the table, went unchecked against the DNA. TRBV3-2 is a listed pseudogene. The CDR3 consists of 14 residues. The CDR3, as DNA: TGTGCCAGCAGCCATGGCGTGGGGCACAATGAGCAGTTCTTC. It yields the protein CASSHGVGHNEQFF.

The chain is built from TRBV6-6 and TRBJ1-3; D unresolved. CDR3 length: 15 residues. Germline CDR1 MNHNY, CDR2 SVGAGI (reference sequence). V lost 7 bases and J 0 bases, leaving 13 bases between the germline ends. CDR3: CASTDAGRSGNTIYF. The CDR3 coding sequence is TGTGCCAGCACCGACGCCGGGCGCTCTGGAAACACCATATATTTT.

The table lists this clonotype with many counts. Compared with germline, one end of the junction differs, possibly owing to a read error. CDR3: CASSRGQGYEQYF. DNA for the CDR3: TGTGCCAGCAGCAGGGGACAGGGTTACGAGCAGTACTTC. The V and J genes are TRBV5-1 and TRBJ2-7; 9 bases are shared with TRBD1. The V gene's germline CDR1 is SGHRS and CDR2 YFSETQ. CDR3 size: 13 residues.

V usage is TRBV20-1 and J usage is TRBJ1-2; D remains unclear. Germline V lookup: CDR1 DFQATT, CDR2 SNEGSKA (reference sequence). The germline V and J ends were trimmed by 1 base and 1 base, with 19 bases remaining between them. This CDR3 contains 17 residues. In DNA, the CDR3 is TGCAGTGCTAGAGCCGCCGGGGTTCCGACGGTTAACTATGGCTACACCTTC. Translation gives CSARAAGVPTVNYGYTF.

V is TRBV7-6 and J is TRBJ2-1; TRBD2 agrees at 14 bases. Germline V gene data show CDR1 as SGHVS and CDR2 as FNYEAQ. The V gene end was trimmed by 4 bases and the J gene end by 5 bases; junction bases not matched to a gene: 7. The CDR3 loop spans 17 amino acids. CDR3 DNA sequence: TGTGCCAGCAGCTATGGGACTAGCGGGAGTGTCGACAATGAGCAGTTCTTC. This gives the protein CASSYGTSGSVDNEQFF.

In this sample, this clonotype turned up a few times. The V and J genes are TRBV18 and TRBJ2-7; D is perhaps TRBD2 (6 bases). The CDR3 spans 15 residues. Looked up from germline, CDR1 is KGHSH and CDR2 is LQKENI. With 3 bases removed from V and 0 bases from J, the gap between germline ends came to 12 bases. The CDR3 nucleotides read TGTGCCAGCTCACCTCGGGAGAGCAGCTCCTACGAGCAGTACTTC. It yields the protein CASSPRESSSYEQYF.

This clonotype was seen repeatedly, ten times or more. The V call is TRBV5-1, the J call TRBJ2-2, with TRBD1 matching 9 bases. Germline V lookup: CDR1 SGHRS, CDR2 YFSETQ. The CDR3 consists of 15 residues. V shed 3 bases and J 6 bases; nucleotides not matched to a gene: 6. This CDR3 is CASSSWTGVAGELFF. In DNA form, the CDR3 reads TGCGCCAGCAGCTCGTGGACAGGGGTGGCCGGGGAGCTGTTTTTT.

This clonotype was seen only a few times. The J gene is TRBJ2-3, the V gene TRBV7-2; possibly TRBD1 for D (8 bases). V was cut by 7 bases and J by 8 bases, with 13 bases left in between. The CDR3 covers 12 residues. Per the germline V gene, CDR1 is SGHTA and CDR2 is FQGNSA. CDR3 coding DNA: TGTGCCAGCACCTACAGGGGGGGTACGCAGTATTTT. It translates to CASTYRGGTQYF.

This clonotype has a handful of counts. The chain is built from TRBV5-5 and TRBJ1-5; D is unclear. V was clipped by 4 bases and J by 1 base, with 9 bases between them. Germline assignment: CDR1 SGHKS and CDR2 YYEKEE (reference sequence). The CDR3 has 14 residues. The CDR3 DNA sequence: TGTGCCAGCAGCCTGGACTTAAGCAATCAGCCCCAGCATTTT. Translation gives CASSLDLSNQPQHF. The full variable domain, rest sourced from reference TRBV5-5 and TRBJ1-5, is DAGVTQSPTHLIKTRGQQVTLRCSPISGHKSVSWYQQVLGQGPQFIFQYYEKEERGRGNFPDRFSARQFPNYSSELNVNALLLGDSALYLCASSLDLSNQPQHFGDGTRLSIL.

The V and J genes are TRBV6-5 and TRBJ2-1; TRBD2 matches 9 bases. Germline assignment: CDR1 MNHEY and CDR2 SVGAGI. V gave up 6 bases and J gave up 4 bases; unmatched junction bases: 10. This CDR3 comprises 16 residues. For the CDR3, the DNA is TGTGCCAGCAGGCCTAGCGGGGCAACGCCGTACAATGAGCAGTTCTTC. Its protein is CASRPSGATPYNEQFF.

This clonotype was seen a few times. The rearrangement links TRBV29-1 to TRBJ2-7, with 8 bases that match TRBD1. With V trimmed by 1 base and J by 3 bases, 2 bases remained unmatched. CDR3 length equals 13 residues. Germline-derived CDR1 and CDR2 are SQVTM and ANQGSEA. This chain's CDR3 is CSVEVGQGYEQYF. The CDR3 DNA follows: TGCAGCGTTGAAGTAGGACAGGGCTACGAGCAGTACTTC.

The genes are TRBV20-1 and TRBJ1-1, with D unclear. Per germline, CDR1 DFQATT and CDR2 SNEGSKA (reference sequence). The CDR3 length is 15 residues. V was pared by 0 bases and J by 1 base, with 12 bases between. The CDR3 DNA is TGCAGTGCTAGAGATACTTGGGGAGGGAACACTGAAGCTTTCTTT. It codes for CSARDTWGGNTEAFF.